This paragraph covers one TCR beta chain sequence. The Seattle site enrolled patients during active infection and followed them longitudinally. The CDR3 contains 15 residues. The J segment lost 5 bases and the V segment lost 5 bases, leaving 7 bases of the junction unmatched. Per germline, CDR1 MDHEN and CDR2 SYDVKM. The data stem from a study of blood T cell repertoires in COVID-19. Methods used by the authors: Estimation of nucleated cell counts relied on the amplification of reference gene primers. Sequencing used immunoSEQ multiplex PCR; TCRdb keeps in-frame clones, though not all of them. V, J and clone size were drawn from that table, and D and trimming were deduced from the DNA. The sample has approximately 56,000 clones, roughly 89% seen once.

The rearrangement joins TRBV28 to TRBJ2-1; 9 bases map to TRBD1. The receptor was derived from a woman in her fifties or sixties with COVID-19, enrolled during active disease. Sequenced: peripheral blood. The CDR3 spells CASSLGQGMHNEQFF. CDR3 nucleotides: TGTGCCAGCAGTCTTGGACAGGGGATGCACAATGAGCAGTTCTTC.